The source of this T cell receptor beta chain is a study of cytomegalovirus exposure and HLA in healthy donors. In this sample, this clone turned up a few times. What it recognizes is unknown. Study-level points and caveats: Rates of TCR association differed by HLA locus in a later analysis, with DRB1 highest and HLA-C lowest. Based on reports, TCR beta sequences accurately predicted HLA-A and HLA-B alleles for most subjects.

The CDR3 totals 13 residues. Germline V gene lookup returns CDR1 SQVTM and CDR2 ANQGSEA. V dropped 4 bases and J dropped 5; count of bases not matched to a gene: 3. PCR employed 60 Vbeta and 13 Jbeta primers. Profiled with immunoSEQ multiplex PCR; TCRdb holds only in-frame clones, not every one. Among over 100,000 clones, 8.9% were seen once, and the ten largest hold around 7%. The V gene is TRBV29-1, the J gene TRBJ1-4; 8 bases line up with TRBD1. The TCR was taken from a woman between 40 and 55 years old in good health and CMV-seropositive. Sequencing input: PBMCs. Written as DNA, the CDR3 is TGCAGCGTTGCCAGGGGGCGAAATGAAAAACTGTTTTTT. The encoded protein is CSVARGRNEKLFF.